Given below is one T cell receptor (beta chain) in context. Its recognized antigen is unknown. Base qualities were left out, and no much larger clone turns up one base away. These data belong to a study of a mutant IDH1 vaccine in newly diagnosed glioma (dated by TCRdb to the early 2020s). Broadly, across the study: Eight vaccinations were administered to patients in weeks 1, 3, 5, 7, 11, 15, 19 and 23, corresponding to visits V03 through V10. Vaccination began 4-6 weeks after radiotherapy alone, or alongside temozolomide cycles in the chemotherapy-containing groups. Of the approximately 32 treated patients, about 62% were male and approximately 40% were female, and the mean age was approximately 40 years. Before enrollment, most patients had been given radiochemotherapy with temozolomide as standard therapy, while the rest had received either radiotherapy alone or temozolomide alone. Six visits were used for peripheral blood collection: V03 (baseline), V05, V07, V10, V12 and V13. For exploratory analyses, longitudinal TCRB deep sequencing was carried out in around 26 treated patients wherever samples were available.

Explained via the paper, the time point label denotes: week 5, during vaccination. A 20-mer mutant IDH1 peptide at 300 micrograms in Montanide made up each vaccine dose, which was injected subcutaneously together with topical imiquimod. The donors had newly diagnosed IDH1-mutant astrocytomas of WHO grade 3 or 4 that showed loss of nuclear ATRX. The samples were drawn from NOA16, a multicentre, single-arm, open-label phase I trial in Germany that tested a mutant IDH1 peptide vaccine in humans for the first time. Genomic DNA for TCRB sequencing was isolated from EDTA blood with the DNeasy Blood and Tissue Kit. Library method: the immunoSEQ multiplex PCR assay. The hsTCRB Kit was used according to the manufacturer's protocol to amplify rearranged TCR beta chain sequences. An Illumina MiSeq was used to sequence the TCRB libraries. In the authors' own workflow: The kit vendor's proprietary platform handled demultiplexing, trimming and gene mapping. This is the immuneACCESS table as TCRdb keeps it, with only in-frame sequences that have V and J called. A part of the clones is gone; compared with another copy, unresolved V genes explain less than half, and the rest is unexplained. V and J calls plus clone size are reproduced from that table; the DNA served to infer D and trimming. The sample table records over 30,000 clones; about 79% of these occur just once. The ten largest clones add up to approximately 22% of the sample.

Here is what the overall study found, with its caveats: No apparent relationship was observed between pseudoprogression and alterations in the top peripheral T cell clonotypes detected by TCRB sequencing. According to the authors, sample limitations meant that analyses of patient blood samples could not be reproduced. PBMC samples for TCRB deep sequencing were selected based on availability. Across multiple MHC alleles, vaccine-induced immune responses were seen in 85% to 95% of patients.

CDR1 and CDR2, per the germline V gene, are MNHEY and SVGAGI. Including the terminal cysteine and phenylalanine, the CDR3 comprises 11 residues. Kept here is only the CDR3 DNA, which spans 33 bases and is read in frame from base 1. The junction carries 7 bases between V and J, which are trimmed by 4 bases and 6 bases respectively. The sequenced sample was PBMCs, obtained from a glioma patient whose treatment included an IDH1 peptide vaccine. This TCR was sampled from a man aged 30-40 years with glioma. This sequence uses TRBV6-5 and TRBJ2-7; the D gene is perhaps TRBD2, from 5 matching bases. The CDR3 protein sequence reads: CASSFGIEQYF. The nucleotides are TGTGCCAGCAGTTTCGGGATCGAGCAGTACTTC.